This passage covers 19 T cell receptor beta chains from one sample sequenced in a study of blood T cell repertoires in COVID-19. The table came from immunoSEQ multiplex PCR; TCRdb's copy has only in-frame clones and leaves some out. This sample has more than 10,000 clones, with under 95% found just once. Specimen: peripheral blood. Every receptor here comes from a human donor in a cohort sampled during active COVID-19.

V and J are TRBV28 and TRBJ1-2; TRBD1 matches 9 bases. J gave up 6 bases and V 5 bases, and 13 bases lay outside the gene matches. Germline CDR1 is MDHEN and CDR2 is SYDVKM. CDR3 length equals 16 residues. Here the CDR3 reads CASSLSAGQGSNGYTF. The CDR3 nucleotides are TGTGCCAGCAGTCTCTCGGCCGGACAGGGGTCGAATGGCTACACCTTC.

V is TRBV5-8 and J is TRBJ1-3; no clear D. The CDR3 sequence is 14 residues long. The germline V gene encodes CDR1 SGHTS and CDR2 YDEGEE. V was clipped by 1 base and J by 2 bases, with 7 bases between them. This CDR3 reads CASSLWAPGNTIYF. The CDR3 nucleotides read TGTGCCAGCAGCTTGTGGGCTCCTGGAAACACCATATATTTT.

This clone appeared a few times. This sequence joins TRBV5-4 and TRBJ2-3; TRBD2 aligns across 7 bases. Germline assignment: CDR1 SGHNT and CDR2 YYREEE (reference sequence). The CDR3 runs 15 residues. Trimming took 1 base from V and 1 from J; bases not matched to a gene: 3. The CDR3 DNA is TGTGCCAGCAGCTTGAGGAGCGGGGGCACAGATACGCAGTATTTT. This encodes CASSLRSGGTDTQYF.

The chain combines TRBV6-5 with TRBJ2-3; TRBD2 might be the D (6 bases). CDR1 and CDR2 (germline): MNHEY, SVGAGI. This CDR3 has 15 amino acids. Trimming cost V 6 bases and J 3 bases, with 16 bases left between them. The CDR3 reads CASSPGERATDTQYF. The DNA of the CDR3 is TGTGCCAGCAGCCCCGGGGAGCGGGCGACAGATACGCAGTATTTT.

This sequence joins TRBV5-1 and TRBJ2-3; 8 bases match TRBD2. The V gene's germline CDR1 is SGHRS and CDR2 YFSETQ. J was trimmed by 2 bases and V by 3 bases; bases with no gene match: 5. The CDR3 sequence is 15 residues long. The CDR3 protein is CASSSRGGNTDTQYF. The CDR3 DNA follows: TGCGCCAGCAGCTCCCGCGGGGGGAACACAGATACGCAGTATTTT.

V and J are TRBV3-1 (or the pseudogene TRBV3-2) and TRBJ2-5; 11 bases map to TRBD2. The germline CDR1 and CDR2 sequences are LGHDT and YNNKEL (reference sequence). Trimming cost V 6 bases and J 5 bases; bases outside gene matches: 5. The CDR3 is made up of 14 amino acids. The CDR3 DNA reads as TGTGCCAGCAGGAAGTCTAGCGGGGGGGAGACCCAGTACTTC. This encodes CASRKSSGGETQYF.

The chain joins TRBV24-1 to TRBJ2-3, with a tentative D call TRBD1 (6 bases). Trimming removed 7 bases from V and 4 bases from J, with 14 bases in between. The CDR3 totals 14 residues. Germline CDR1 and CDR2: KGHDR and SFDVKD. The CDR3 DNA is TGTGCCACCAGCCACAGGGTCCTGCCAGATACGCAGTATTTT. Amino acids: CATSHRVLPDTQYF.

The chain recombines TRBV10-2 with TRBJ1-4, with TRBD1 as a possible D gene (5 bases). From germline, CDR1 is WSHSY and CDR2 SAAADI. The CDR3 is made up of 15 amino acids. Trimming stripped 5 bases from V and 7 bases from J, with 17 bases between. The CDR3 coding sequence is TGCGCCAGCAGTTCCCCGGGCAGGGCCGGTGAAAAACTGTTTTTT. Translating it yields CASSSPGRAGEKLFF.

The CDR3 reads CASSQADRDDKPQHF. The CDR3 nucleotides are TGCGCCAGCAGCCAAGCGGACAGGGATGACAAGCCCCAGCATTTT. The J gene is TRBJ1-5, the V gene TRBV4-1; 8 nucleotides agree with TRBD1. Germline values: CDR1 MGHRA, CDR2 YSYEKL. The CDR3 runs to 15 residues. V gave up 1 base and J gave up 8 bases; unmatched junction bases: 7.

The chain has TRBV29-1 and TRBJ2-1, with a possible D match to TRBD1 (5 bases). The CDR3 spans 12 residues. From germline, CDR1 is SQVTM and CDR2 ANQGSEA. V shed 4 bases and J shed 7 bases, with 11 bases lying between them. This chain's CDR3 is CSVGAGYNEQFF. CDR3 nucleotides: TGCAGCGTTGGAGCAGGGTATAATGAGCAGTTCTTC.

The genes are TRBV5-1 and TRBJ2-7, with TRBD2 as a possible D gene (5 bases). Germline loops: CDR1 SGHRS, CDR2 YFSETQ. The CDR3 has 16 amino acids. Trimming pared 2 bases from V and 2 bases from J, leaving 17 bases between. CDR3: CASSFGHVGETYEQYF. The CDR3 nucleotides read TGCGCCAGCAGCTTCGGTCACGTGGGAGAGACCTACGAGCAGTACTTC.

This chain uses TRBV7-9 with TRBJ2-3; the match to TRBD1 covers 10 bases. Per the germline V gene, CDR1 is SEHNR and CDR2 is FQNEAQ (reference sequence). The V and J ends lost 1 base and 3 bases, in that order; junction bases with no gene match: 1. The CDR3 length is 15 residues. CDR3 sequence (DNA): TGTGCCAGCAGCTTAGTGGGACAGGGGACAGATACGCAGTATTTT. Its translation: CASSLVGQGTDTQYF.

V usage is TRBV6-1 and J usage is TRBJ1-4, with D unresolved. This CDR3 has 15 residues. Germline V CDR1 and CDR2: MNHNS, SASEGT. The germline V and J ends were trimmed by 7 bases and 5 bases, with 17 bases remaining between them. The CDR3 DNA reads TGTGCCAGCACCCTAGCGGTCAGGACGAATGAAAAACTGTTTTTT. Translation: CASTLAVRTNEKLFF.

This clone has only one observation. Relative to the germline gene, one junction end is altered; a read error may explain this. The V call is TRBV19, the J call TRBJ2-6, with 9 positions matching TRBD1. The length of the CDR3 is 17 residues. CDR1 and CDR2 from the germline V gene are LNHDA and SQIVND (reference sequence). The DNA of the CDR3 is TGTGCTAGTACTAGGGGACAGGGATCCTCTGGGGCCAACGTCCTGACTTTC. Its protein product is CASTRGQGSSGANVLTF.

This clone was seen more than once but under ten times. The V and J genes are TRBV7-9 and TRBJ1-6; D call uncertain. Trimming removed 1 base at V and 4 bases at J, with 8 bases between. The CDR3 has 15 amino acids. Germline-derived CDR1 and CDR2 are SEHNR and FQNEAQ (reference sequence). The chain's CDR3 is CASSLDGLYNSPLHF. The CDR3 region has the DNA TGTGCCAGCAGCTTAGACGGACTGTATAATTCACCCCTCCACTTT.

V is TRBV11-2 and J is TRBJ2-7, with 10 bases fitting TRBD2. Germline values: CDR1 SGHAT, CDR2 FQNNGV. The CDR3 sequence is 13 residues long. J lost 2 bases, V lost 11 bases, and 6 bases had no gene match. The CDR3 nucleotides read TGTGCCGTATCAAGCGGGGGGGCCTACGAGCAGTACTTC. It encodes CAVSSGGAYEQYF.

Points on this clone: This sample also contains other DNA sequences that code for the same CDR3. The CDR3 sequence is CASSESPTSTDTQYF. The CDR3 DNA follows: TGCGCCAGCAGTGAGTCGCCTACTAGCACAGATACGCAGTATTTT. The V gene is TRBV10-2, the J gene TRBJ2-3; D call uncertain. Germline V gene lookup returns CDR1 WSHSY and CDR2 SAAADI. The CDR3 spans 15 residues. Trimming pared 0 bases from V and 0 bases from J, leaving 7 bases between.

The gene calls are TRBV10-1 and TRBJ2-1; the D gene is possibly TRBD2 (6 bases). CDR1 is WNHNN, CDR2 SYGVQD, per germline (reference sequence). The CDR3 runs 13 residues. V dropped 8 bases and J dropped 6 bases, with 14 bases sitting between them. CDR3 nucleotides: TGCGCCAGCGGGGACCTGGGGGGCAATGAGCAGTTCTTC. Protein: CASGDLGGNEQFF.

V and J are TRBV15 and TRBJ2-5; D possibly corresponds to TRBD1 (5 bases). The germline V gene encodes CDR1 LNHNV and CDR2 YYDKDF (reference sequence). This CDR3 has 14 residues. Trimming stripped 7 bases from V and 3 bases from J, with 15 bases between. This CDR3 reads CATKTRQTEETQYF. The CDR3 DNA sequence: TGTGCCACCAAAACTCGACAGACCGAAGAGACCCAGTACTTC.